Presented here are 30 T cell receptor beta chains from one specimen sequenced in a study of regulatory T cells in long-lasting Graves disease (dated by TCRdb to about 2021). The receptor library was made with multiplex PCR. The sample was run on an Illumina HiSeq 4000. CDR3 regions were amplified by Arm-PCR with iRepertoire HTBI primers to construct TCR beta libraries. The public sequencing data were trimmed at Q25 with fastp and processed into clonotypes with MiXCR by TCRdb, which kept only in-frame beta chains. One record per CDR3 amino acid sequence lists the most common genes and DNA. The table for this sample lists approximately 400,000 distinct CDR3 sequences; about 15% of them were counted only once. The top ten constitute approximately 15% of the sample. This specimen's time point label, interpreted: newly diagnosed GD, antithyroid drugs for less than 3 months. For both TCR sequencing and RNA sequencing, RNA was extracted from PBMCs in TRIzol.

The same sample was also used in a study of T cells in Graves' hyperthyroidism and ophthalmopathy.

Sequenced here: peripheral blood mononuclear cells (PBMCs), sampled at new diagnosis, from a patient treated with antithyroid drugs. These receptors came from a woman younger than 45 with Graves disease. Donor details come from another sample of the same person, matched by shared clones.

On this clonotype itself: A read error may explain this, as a much larger clone is one base away. This CDR3 is missing its conserved last phenylalanine or tryptophan, likely due to a read error. The chain joins TRBV11-2 to TRBJ1-4; D perhaps matches TRBD1 (5 bases). The CDR3 spans 14 residues. CDR1 and CDR2 from the germline V gene are SGHAT and FQNNGV. Deletions cut 5 bases from V and 2 bases from J, with 9 bases between. The chain's CDR3 is CASSPRETNEKLFS. CDR3 bases: TGTGCCAGCAGCCCCAGGGAGACTAATGAAAAACTGTTTTCT.

This clonotype was seen repeatedly, ten times or more. The rearrangement links TRBV29-1 to TRBJ1-1; D may be TRBD1 (5 bases). CDR3 length: 13 residues. Germline V gene sequence: CDR1 SQVTM, CDR2 ANQGSEA. V shed 8 bases and J shed 4 bases, with 17 bases lying between them. CDR3 coding DNA: TGCAGCACGCCCGGGACCGCCGGCACTGAAGCTTTCTTT. The encoded protein is CSTPGTAGTEAFF.

This clonotype was counted ten times or more. V gene TRBV7-9 combines with J gene TRBJ2-7; TRBD1 matches at 7 bases. V lost 3 bases and J lost 5; bases outside the gene matches: 10. The CDR3 has 15 amino acids. The germline V gene has CDR1 SEHNR and CDR2 FQNEAQ (reference sequence). The CDR3 nucleotides are TGTGCCAGCAGCTTCCGCAGACAGGGTGGCGACGAGCAGTACTTC. This sequence encodes CASSFRRQGGDEQYF.

This clonotype was seen ten or more times. This rearrangement joins TRBV28 to TRBJ2-7, with TRBD1 matching over 12 bases. Germline trimming cut 4 bases from V and 3 bases from J; bases unmatched to any gene: 7. CDR1 and CDR2 from the germline V gene are MDHEN and SYDVKM. The CDR3 has 16 amino acids. The chain's CDR3 is CASSSGGQGAYYEQYF. For the CDR3, the DNA is TGTGCCAGCAGTTCCGGGGGACAGGGGGCTTACTACGAGCAGTACTTC.

There are many counts of this clonotype. This sequence joins TRBV20-1 and TRBJ1-4; D ambiguous. V shed 8 bases and J shed 8 bases, with 18 bases lying between them. Per germline, CDR1 DFQATT and CDR2 SNEGSKA (reference sequence). The CDR3 loop spans 13 amino acids. The CDR3 DNA reads as TGCAGTCCGGTCGTTCGGGTCGGGGAAAAACTGTTTTTT. This sequence encodes CSPVVRVGEKLFF.

This clonotype appeared many times. The chain couples TRBV20-1 to TRBJ2-3; 7 bases are a match to TRBD1. Germline V gene sequence: CDR1 DFQATT, CDR2 SNEGSKA (reference sequence). Germline trimming cut 0 bases from V and 2 bases from J; bases unmatched to any gene: 8. This CDR3 is 16 amino acids long. CDR3 amino acids: CSARDDPGQTTDTQYF. The CDR3 nucleotides read TGCAGTGCTAGAGACGACCCGGGACAGACCACAGATACGCAGTATTTT.

This clonotype showed up many times. The genes are TRBV15 and TRBJ2-3; D is unresolved. This CDR3 has 13 residues. Germline CDR1 and CDR2: LNHNV and YYDKDF (reference sequence). The V end lost 0 bases, the J end lost 3 bases, and 4 bases lay between the germline ends. The CDR3 sequence is CATSRDQTDTQYF. The CDR3 nucleotides are TGTGCCACCAGCAGAGACCAGACAGATACGCAGTATTTT.

This clonotype was picked up a small number of times. The V and J genes are TRBV7-2 and TRBJ2-4; D ambiguous. Between the trimmed V and J ends, which lost 5 bases and 0 bases, there was a span of 8 bases. Germline CDR1 is SGHTA and CDR2 is FQGNSA. The CDR3 is 14 amino acids. The CDR3 here is CASSLTLAKNIQYF. CDR3 nucleotides: TGTGCCAGCAGCCTTACATTAGCCAAAAACATTCAGTACTTC.

The table lists this clonotype with a few counts. The chain uses TRBV5-1 and TRBJ1-2; 9 bases map to TRBD1. V was clipped by 3 bases and J by 2 bases; unmatched bases: 5. Germline V gene lookup returns CDR1 SGHRS and CDR2 YFSETQ. The CDR3 contains 15 residues. The CDR3 DNA reads as TGCGCCAGCAGCTCACAGGGGGCTACCAACTATGGCTACACCTTC. Its protein is CASSSQGATNYGYTF.

This clonotype came up a few times. The chain has TRBV3-1 and TRBJ2-1, with TRBD2 matching over 9 bases. This CDR3 contains 16 residues. V shed 7 bases, J shed 10 bases, and the junction held 17 bases outside the gene matches. Germline V lookup: CDR1 LGHDT, CDR2 YNNKEL (reference sequence). CDR3 loop: CASTRSSGMPPWEQFF. For the CDR3, the DNA is TGTGCCAGCACCCGGTCTAGCGGGATGCCACCTTGGGAGCAGTTCTTC.

The V call is TRBV7-9, the J call TRBJ1-5; D ambiguous. Deletions cut 5 bases from V and 1 base from J, with 18 bases between. Germline CDR1 SEHNR, CDR2 FQNEAQ (reference sequence). This CDR3 spans 17 amino acids. DNA of the CDR3: TGTGCCAGCAGCCCAGGCGGGGTGCTGAAAAGCAATCAGCCCCAGCATTTT. This translates into CASSPGGVLKSNQPQHF.

This clonotype was observed many times. V gene TRBV20-1 combines with J gene TRBJ1-3; no clear D gene. This CDR3 comprises 16 residues. The germline V gene has CDR1 DFQATT and CDR2 SNEGSKA (reference sequence). Trimming removed 0 bases at V and 2 bases at J, with 14 bases between. DNA of the CDR3: TGCAGTGCTAGAGATATGAGACCCCTCGCTGGAAACACCATATATTTT. Its translation is CSARDMRPLAGNTIYF.

This clonotype was found many times. The CDR3 protein is CAWSAPGQLNTGELFF. The CDR3, as DNA: TGTGCCTGGAGCGCACCGGGACAGTTGAACACCGGGGAGCTGTTTTTT. This sequence joins TRBV30 and TRBJ2-2; 7 bases map to TRBD1. This CDR3 is built from 16 residues. The germline gives CDR1 GTSNPN, CDR2 SVGIG (reference sequence). Losses at the gene ends were 3 bases for V and 1 base for J; bases not matched to a gene: 8.

V and J are TRBV12-3 or TRBV12-4 and TRBJ1-5; D may be TRBD1 (5 bases). V was pared by 3 bases and J by 0 bases, with 15 bases between. The CDR3 totals 17 residues. Here the CDR3 DNA reads TGTGCCAGCAGTTTTGATTGGGACTCTAATAGCAATCAGCCCCAGCATTTT. Protein sequence: CASSFDWDSNSNQPQHF.

This clonotype was found many times. The CDR3 sequence: CASSLSDGNQPQHF. The CDR3 nucleotides are TGTGCCAGCAGTTTAAGTGACGGGAATCAGCCCCAGCATTTT. V gene TRBV27 combines with J gene TRBJ1-5; no definite D call. Germline CDR1 reads MNHEY; CDR2 reads SMNVEV (reference sequence). This CDR3 has 14 amino acids. V lost 2 bases and J 4 bases, leaving 9 bases between the germline ends.

In this sample, this clonotype turned up many times. This chain links TRBV30 with TRBJ1-1; no definite D call. The CDR3 sequence is 14 residues long. CDR1 and CDR2 from the germline V gene are GTSNPN and SVGIG (reference sequence). Trimming took off 3 bases at V and 5 bases at J, with 16 bases between the two ends. CDR3 in amino acids: CAWRPRSARTEAFF. The DNA for the CDR3 is TGTGCCTGGAGGCCGCGATCCGCTCGAACTGAAGCTTTCTTT.

This clonotype has a count of ten or more. The chain couples TRBV24-1 to TRBJ1-1, with 8 bases that match TRBD1. CDR3 length equals 15 residues. Germline V lookup: CDR1 KGHDR, CDR2 SFDVKD. V shed 5 bases and J 4 bases; nucleotides not matched to a gene: 8. CDR3 sequence (DNA): TGTGCCACCAGTGGTTTCTTTACAGGGGGCACTGAAGCTTTCTTT. It yields the protein CATSGFFTGGTEAFF.

The V call is TRBV6-2 or TRBV6-3, the J call TRBJ1-2, with 7 bases matching TRBD1. Unmatched junction bases numbered 8, after V lost 0 bases and J lost 1 base. Per the germline V gene, CDR1 is MNHEY and CDR2 is SVGEGT. This CDR3 is built from 17 residues. The CDR3 loop reads CASSYSSRQGNNYGYTF. The CDR3 DNA is TGTGCCAGCAGTTACTCTTCGAGACAGGGCAATAACTATGGCTACACCTTC.

A note on this clonotype: This clone may be a read error of a much larger clone one base away. The rearrangement joins TRBV18 to TRBJ2-4; a possible D gene is TRBD1 (6 bases). This CDR3 comprises 16 residues. Germline CDR1 reads KGHSH; CDR2 reads LQKENI. The CDR3 bases are TGTGCCAGCTCACCCCCCGGACAGCTAGCCGAAAACATTCAGTACTTC. Protein: CASSPPGQLAENIQYF.

Worth noting for this clonotype: This clone may be a read error of a much larger clone one base away. The chain joins TRBV5-8 to TRBJ2-1; D gene uncertain. The CDR3 runs to 15 residues. V was shortened by 0 bases and J by 10 bases, with 17 bases between the two germline ends. Germline V gene lookup returns CDR1 SGHTS and CDR2 YDEGEE. The CDR3 nucleotides read TGTGCCAGCAGCTTGGCCGGCGCTTCCACCTACGAGCAGTTCTTC. This codes for CASSLAGASTYEQFF.

This clonotype was seen repeatedly, ten times or more. V is TRBV20-1 and J is TRBJ2-7, with a tentative D call TRBD2 (7 bases). CDR1 and CDR2 from the germline V gene are DFQATT and SNEGSKA (reference sequence). The V end was cut by 3 bases, the J end by 1 base, with 19 bases between. CDR3 size: 16 residues. CDR3 residues: CSASGGSGGVSYEQYF. Written as DNA, the CDR3 is TGCAGTGCTAGCGGGGGCTCGGGAGGAGTGTCCTACGAGCAGTACTTC.

A word on this clonotype: Relative to the germline gene, one junction end is altered; a read error may explain this. V and J are TRBV27 and TRBJ2-2, with TRBD2 matching 12 bases. This CDR3 is 17 amino acids long. Germline assignment: CDR1 MNHEY and CDR2 SMNVEV (reference sequence). CDR3 DNA: TGTGTCAGCAGTCCAGTGGGGCTAGCGGGAGGGCCGGTGGAGCTGTTTTTT. Residues: CVSSPVGLAGGPVELFF.

The table lists this clonotype with many counts. The chain couples TRBV20-1 to TRBJ2-7; possibly TRBD2 for D (6 bases). V was pared by 2 bases and J by 4 bases, with 12 bases between. Germline assignment: CDR1 DFQATT and CDR2 SNEGSKA (reference sequence). The CDR3 is 13 amino acids. The CDR3 protein is CSARPGTQYEQYF. The CDR3, as DNA: TGCAGTGCTAGACCCGGGACTCAATACGAGCAGTACTTC.

V is TRBV13 and J is TRBJ2-2, with 9 bases fitting TRBD2. This CDR3 is built from 15 residues. The V and J ends lost 3 bases and 4 bases, in that order; junction bases with no gene match: 3. The germline V gene encodes CDR1 PRHDT and CDR2 FYEKMQ (reference sequence). The CDR3 here is CASSFPSGTTGELFF. In DNA, the CDR3 is TGTGCCAGCAGCTTCCCTAGCGGGACCACCGGGGAGCTGTTTTTT.

This clonotype was detected ten times or more. This chain links TRBV20-1 with TRBJ1-5, with TRBD1 identical over 8 bases. The CDR3 sequence is 15 residues long. V lost 2 bases, J lost 1 base, and 4 bases stayed unmatched. Germline CDR1 is DFQATT and CDR2 is SNEGSKA (reference sequence). CDR3 nucleotides: TGCAGTGCTAGAAGGACAGGGATGAGCAATCAGCCCCAGCATTTT. It specifies CSARRTGMSNQPQHF.

This clonotype was seen a handful of times. V is TRBV3-1 and J is TRBJ2-3; 13 bases map to TRBD2. V lost 3 bases to trimming and J lost 4 bases; unmatched junction nucleotides: 7. Germline assignment: CDR1 LGHDT and CDR2 YNNKEL (reference sequence). This CDR3 has 17 amino acids. The CDR3 reads CASSHGLAGAESDTQYF. The CDR3 DNA is TGTGCCAGCAGCCACGGACTAGCGGGGGCTGAGTCAGATACGCAGTATTTT.

The table lists this clonotype with many counts. The chain combines TRBV27 with TRBJ2-7; D tentatively reads TRBD1 or TRBD2 (5 bases each). The germline V gene encodes CDR1 MNHEY and CDR2 SMNVEV (reference sequence). The V and J ends lost 5 bases and 3 bases respectively, with 17 bases between them. The CDR3 is made up of 15 amino acids. The CDR3 sequence: CASSRGRLTGYEQYF. For the CDR3, the DNA is TGTGCCAGCAGTCGGGGACGCCTAACGGGCTACGAGCAGTACTTC.

This clonotype was observed at least ten times. The rearrangement joins TRBV10-3 to TRBJ2-1; 9 bases are a match to TRBD2. Germline loops: CDR1 ENHRY, CDR2 SYGVKD. The CDR3 is 18 residues long. With 0 bases clipped from V and 1 base from J, the junction kept 7 bases outside the gene matches. CDR3: CAISESGSGRRSYNEQFF. The CDR3 bases are TGTGCCATCAGTGAGTCGGGTAGCGGGAGAAGGTCCTACAATGAGCAGTTCTTC.

The chain uses TRBV28 and TRBJ2-7; D could derive from TRBD1 or TRBD2 (5 bases each). The germline V gene encodes CDR1 MDHEN and CDR2 SYDVKM. Trimming took off 10 bases at V and 0 bases at J, with 10 bases between the two ends. This CDR3 spans 12 amino acids. CDR3 in amino acids: CAIRDGSYEQYF. Here the CDR3 DNA reads TGTGCCATCCGGGACGGCTCCTACGAGCAGTACTTC.

This clonotype has ten or more counts. The chain recombines TRBV7-2 with TRBJ1-2; D ambiguous. V lost 1 base and J lost 6, with 9 bases in between. The CDR3 is 13 residues long. Germline loops: CDR1 SGHTA, CDR2 FQGNSA. The DNA for the CDR3 is TGTGCCAGCAGCTTAGATCGGTGGGATGGCTACACCTTC. Residues: CASSLDRWDGYTF.